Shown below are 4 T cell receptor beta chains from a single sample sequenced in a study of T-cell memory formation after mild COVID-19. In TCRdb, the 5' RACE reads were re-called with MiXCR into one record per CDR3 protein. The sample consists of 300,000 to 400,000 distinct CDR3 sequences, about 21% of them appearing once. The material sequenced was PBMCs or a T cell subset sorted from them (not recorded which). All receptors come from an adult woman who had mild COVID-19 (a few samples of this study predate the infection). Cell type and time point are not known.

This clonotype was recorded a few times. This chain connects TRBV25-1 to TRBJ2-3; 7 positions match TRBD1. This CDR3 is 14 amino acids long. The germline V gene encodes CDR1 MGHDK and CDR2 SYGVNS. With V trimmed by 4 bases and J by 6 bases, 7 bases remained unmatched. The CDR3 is CASSARQGPDTQYF. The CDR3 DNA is TGTGCCAGCAGTGCAAGACAGGGACCTGATACGCAGTATTTT.

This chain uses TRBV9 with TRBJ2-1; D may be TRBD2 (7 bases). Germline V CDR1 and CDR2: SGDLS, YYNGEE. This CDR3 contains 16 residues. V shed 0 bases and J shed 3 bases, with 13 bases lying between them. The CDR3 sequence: CASSVERGALYNEQFF. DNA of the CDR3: TGTGCCAGCAGCGTAGAACGGGGGGCCCTCTACAATGAGCAGTTCTTC.

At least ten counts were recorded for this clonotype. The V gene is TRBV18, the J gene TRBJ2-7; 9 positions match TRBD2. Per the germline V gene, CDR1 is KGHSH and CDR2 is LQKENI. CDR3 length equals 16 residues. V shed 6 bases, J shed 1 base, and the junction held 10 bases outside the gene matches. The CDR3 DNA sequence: TGTGCCAGCTCTCGAAGTAGCGGGAGCAGGTCCTACGAGCAGTACTTC. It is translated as CASSRSSGSRSYEQYF.

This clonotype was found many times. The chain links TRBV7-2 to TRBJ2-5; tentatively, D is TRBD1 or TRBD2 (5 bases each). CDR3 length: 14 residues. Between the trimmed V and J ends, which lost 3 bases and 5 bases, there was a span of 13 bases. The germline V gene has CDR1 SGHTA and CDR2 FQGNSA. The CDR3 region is CASSFTGTRETQYF. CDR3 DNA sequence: TGTGCCAGCAGCTTTACCGGGACCCGGGAGACCCAGTACTTC.